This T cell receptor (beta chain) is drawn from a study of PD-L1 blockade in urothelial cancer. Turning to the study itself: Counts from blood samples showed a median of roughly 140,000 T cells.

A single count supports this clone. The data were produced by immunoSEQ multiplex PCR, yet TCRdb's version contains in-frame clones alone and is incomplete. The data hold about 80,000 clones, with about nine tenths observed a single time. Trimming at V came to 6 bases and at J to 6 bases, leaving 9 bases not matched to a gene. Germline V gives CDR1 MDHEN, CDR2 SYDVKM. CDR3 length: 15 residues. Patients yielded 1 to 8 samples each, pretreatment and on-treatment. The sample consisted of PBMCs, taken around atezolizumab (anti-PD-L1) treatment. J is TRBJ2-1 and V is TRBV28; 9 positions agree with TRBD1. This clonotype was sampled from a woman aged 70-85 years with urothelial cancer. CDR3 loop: CASRETGTGSNEQFF. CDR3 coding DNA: TGTGCCAGCAGAGAAACCGGGACAGGGTCCAATGAGCAGTTCTTC.